This TCR beta chain was recovered during a study of blood T cells in healthy people across ages. A sample-barcoded 5' primer and a J-beta primer mix were used in a second PCR of about 6 to 12 cycles. One entry per CDR3 protein, called by TCRdb with MiXCR from the 5' RACE reads. The sample records nearly 1 million distinct CDR3 sequences, 51% being singletons. Every participating donor contributed around 9.5 milliliters of peripheral blood through a draw. Whole-study findings and limits: More naive CD4+ cells and higher diversity were found in long-lived than in aged donors. Any conclusive comparison of naive versus antigen-experienced cells was prevented by using unsorted PBMCs.

V lost 4 bases and J lost 0, with 19 bases in between. CDR3 length: 18 amino acids. Germline V gene lookup returns CDR1 KGHSH and CDR2 LQKENI. Regarding this clonotype: Antigen unknown.

This clonotype was obtained from a woman aged 55 to 70 in good health. Sample: blood. The rearrangement links TRBV18 to TRBJ2-1; D is perhaps TRBD2 (5 bases). As DNA, the CDR3 is TGTGCCAGCTCACGAGGGCCGCAGACACCAAGCTCCTACAATGAGCAGTTCTTC. This sequence encodes CASSRGPQTPSSYNEQFF.